This T cell receptor beta chain was sequenced in a study of blood T cell repertoires in COVID-19. Across the study: PBMCs, B-cell-depleted T cells, or T cells provided the cDNA or gDNA that made up the material.

Trimming removed 3 bases from V and 6 bases from J; junction bases left unmatched: 12. Germline values: CDR1 KGHDR, CDR2 SFDVKD. There are 16 residues in the CDR3. This clone appeared a single time. The study assigned cohorts using participant-reported clinical history. Generated by immunoSEQ multiplex PCR, the TCRdb table keeps only in-frame clones and is missing some. The sample has about 310,000 clones; 85% to 90% are singletons. The sample consisted of PBMCs or T cells enriched from blood (not recorded which). This receptor was obtained from a woman aged 25 to 39 who had recovered from COVID-19. The chain carries TRBV24-1 and TRBJ1-1, with 7 positions matching TRBD1. This CDR3 is CATSDPRDSGRAEAFF. DNA of the CDR3: TGTGCCACCAGTGATCCCCGGGACAGCGGGCGCGCTGAAGCTTTCTTT.